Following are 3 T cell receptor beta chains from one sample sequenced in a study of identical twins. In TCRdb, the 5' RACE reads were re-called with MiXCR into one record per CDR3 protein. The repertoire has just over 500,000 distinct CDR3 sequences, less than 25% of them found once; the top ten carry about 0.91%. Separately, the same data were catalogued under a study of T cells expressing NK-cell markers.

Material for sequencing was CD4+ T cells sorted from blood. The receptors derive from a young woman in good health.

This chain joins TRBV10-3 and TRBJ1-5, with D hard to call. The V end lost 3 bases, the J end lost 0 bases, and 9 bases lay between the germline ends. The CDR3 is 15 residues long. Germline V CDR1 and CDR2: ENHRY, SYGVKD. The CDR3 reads CAISDLEISNQPQHF. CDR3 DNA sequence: TGTGCCATCAGTGACTTGGAGATTAGCAATCAGCCCCAGCATTTT.

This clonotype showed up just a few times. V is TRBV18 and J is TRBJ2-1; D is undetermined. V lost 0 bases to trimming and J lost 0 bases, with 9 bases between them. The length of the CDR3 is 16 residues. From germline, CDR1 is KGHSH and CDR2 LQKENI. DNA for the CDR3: TGTGCCAGCTCACCACCGGGCAGCCTCTCCTACAATGAGCAGTTCTTC. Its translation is CASSPPGSLSYNEQFF.

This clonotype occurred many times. The CDR3 sequence is CASGRLVSGANVLTF. The DNA for the CDR3 is TGTGCCAGCGGCAGACTAGTCTCTGGGGCCAACGTCCTGACTTTC. The rearrangement joins TRBV6-1 to TRBJ2-6, with D tentatively TRBD2 (6 bases). The germline V gene encodes CDR1 MNHNS and CDR2 SASEGT. V lost 8 bases, J lost 0 bases, and 11 bases lay in between. CDR3 length: 15 amino acids.